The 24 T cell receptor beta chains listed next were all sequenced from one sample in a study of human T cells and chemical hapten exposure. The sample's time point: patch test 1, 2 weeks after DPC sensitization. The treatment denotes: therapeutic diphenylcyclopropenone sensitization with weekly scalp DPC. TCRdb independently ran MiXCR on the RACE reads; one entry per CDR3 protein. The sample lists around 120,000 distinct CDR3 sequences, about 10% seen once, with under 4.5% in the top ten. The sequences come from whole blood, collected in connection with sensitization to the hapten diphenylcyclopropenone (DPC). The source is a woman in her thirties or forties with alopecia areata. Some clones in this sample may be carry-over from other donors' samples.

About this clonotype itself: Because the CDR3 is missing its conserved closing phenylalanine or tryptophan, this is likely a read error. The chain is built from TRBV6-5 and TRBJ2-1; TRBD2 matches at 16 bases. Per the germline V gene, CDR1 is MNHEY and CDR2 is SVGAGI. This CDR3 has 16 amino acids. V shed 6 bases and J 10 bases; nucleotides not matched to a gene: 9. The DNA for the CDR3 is TGTGCCAGCAGACCAGGGACTAGCGGGAGGGCCAGAGAGCAGTTCTTG. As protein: CASRPGTSGRAREQFL.

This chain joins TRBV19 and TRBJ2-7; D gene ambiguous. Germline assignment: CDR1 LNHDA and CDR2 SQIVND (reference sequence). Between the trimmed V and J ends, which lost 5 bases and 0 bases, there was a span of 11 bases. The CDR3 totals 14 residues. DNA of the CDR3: TGTGCCAGTAGTCCGAGCGACTTCTCCTACGAGCAGTACTTC. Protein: CASSPSDFSYEQYF.

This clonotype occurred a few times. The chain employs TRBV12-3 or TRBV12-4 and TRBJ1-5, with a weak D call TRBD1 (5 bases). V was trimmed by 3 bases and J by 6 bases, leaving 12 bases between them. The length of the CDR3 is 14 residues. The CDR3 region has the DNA TGTGCCAGCAGTTTTGGGGGGTTTCGTCAGCCCCAGCATTTT. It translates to CASSFGGFRQPQHF.

CDR3 sequence reads: CASSRDVGTEAFF. The DNA for the CDR3 is TGTGCCAGCAGTAGGGACGTGGGCACTGAAGCTTTCTTT. The rearrangement joins TRBV6-5 to TRBJ1-1, with TRBD1 as a possible D gene (5 bases). Germline assignment: CDR1 MNHEY and CDR2 SVGAGI. The CDR3 is 13 residues long. Trimming removed 5 bases at V and 4 bases at J, with 11 bases between.

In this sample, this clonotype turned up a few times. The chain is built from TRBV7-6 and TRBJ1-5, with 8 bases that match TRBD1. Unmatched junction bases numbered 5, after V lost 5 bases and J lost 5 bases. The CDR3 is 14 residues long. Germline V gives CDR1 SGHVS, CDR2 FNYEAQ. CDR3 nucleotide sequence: TGTGCCAGCAGCCAAGGACAGGGTCATCAGCCCCAGCATTTT. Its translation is CASSQGQGHQPQHF.

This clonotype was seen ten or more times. CDR3 sequence: CASSPEASDQPQHF. CDR3 sequence (DNA): TGCGCCAGCAGCCCGGAGGCCTCGGATCAGCCCCAGCATTTT. The chain joins TRBV5-1 to TRBJ1-5; no definite D call. Germline lookup yields CDR1 SGHRS and CDR2 YFSETQ. The CDR3 contains 14 residues. Trimming pared 4 bases from V and 5 bases from J, leaving 13 bases between.

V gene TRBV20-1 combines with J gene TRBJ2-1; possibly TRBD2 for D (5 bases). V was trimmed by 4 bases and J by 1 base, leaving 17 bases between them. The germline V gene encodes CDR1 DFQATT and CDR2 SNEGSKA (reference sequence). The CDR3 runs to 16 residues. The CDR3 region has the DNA TGCAGTGCTAAGTCCCGGACTGGATCATCCTACAATGAGCAGTTCTTC. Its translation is CSAKSRTGSSYNEQFF.

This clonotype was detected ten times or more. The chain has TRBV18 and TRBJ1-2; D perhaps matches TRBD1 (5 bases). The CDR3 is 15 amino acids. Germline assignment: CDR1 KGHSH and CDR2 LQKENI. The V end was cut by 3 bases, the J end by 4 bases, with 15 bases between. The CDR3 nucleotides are TGTGCCAGCTCACCGGTTTTGGCAGGGACCTATGGCTACACCTTC. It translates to CASSPVLAGTYGYTF.

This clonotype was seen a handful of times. The DNA for the CDR3 is TGTGCCAGCAGCCGCGGGTCAGGGGGGCGAACAGATACGCAGTATTTT. This encodes CASSRGSGGRTDTQYF. The chain combines TRBV7-6 with TRBJ2-3, with D possibly being TRBD1 (7 bases). The CDR3 loop spans 16 amino acids. The V gene lost 5 bases and the J gene lost 3 bases, with 18 bases spanning the gap. Per germline, CDR1 SGHVS and CDR2 FNYEAQ. Variable domain in full (rest from reference TRBV7-6 and TRBJ2-3): GAGVSQSPRYKVTKRGQDVALRCDPISGHVSLYWYRQALGQGPEFLTYFNYEAQQDKSGLPNDRFSAERPEGSISTLTIQRTEQRDSAMYRCASSRGSGGRTDTQYFGPGTRLTVL.

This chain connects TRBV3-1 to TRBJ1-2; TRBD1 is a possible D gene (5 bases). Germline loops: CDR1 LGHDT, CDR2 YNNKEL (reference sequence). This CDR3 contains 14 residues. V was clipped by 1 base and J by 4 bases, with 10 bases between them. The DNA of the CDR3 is TGTGCCAGCAGCCAAGGGTTCGGGGGCTATGGCTACACCTTC. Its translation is CASSQGFGGYGYTF.

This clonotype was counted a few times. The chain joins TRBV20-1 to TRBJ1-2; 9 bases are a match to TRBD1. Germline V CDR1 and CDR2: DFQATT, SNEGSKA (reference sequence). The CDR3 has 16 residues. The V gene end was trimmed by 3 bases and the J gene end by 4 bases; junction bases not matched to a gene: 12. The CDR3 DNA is TGCAGTGCTAGTGAAACTTGGACAGGGGTTCCCTATGGCTACACCTTC. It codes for CSASETWTGVPYGYTF.

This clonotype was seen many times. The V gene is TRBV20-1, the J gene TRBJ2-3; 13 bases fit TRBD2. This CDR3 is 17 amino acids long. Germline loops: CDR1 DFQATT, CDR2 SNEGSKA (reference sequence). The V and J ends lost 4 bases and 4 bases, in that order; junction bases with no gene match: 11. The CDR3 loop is CSANLGLAGVGADTQYF. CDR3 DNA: TGCAGTGCTAACCTTGGACTAGCGGGGGTAGGGGCAGATACGCAGTATTTT.

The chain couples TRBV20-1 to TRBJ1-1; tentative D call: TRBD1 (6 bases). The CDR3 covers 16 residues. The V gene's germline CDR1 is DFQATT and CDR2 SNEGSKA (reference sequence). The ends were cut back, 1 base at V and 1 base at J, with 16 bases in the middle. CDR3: CSARAISGEPNTEAFF. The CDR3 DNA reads TGCAGTGCTAGAGCAATCTCAGGGGAACCGAACACTGAAGCTTTCTTT.

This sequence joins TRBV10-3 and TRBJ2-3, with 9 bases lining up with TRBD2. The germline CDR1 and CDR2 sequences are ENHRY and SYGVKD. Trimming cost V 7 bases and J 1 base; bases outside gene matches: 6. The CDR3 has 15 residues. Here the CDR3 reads CAITDPSGGTDTQYF. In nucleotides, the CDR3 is TGTGCCATCACCGACCCTAGCGGGGGCACAGATACGCAGTATTTT.

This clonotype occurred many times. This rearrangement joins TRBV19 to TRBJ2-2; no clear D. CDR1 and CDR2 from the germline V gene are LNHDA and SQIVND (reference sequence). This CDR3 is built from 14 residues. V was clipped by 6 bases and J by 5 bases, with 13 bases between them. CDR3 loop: CASSPGLQTGELFF. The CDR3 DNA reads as TGTGCCAGTAGCCCCGGGCTACAGACCGGGGAGCTGTTTTTT.

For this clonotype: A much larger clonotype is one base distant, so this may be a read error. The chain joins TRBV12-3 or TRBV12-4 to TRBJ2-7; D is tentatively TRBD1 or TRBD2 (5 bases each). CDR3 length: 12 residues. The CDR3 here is CASGLSGHEQYF. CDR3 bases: TGTGCCAGCGGTTTATCGGGGCACGAGCAGTACTTC.

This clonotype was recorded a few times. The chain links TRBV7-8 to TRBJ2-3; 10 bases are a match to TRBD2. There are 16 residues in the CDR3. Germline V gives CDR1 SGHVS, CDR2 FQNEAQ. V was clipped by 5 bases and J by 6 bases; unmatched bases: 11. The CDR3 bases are TGTGCCAGCAGCCCCCCGGCTAGCGGGAGCGCCGATACGCAGTATTTT. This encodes CASSPPASGSADTQYF.

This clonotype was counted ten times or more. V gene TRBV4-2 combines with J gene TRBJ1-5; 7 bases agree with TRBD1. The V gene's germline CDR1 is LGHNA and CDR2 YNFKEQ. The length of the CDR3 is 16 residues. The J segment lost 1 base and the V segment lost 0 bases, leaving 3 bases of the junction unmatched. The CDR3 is CASSQEQGQSNQPQHF. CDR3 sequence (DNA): TGTGCCAGCAGCCAAGAGCAGGGACAGAGCAATCAGCCCCAGCATTTT.

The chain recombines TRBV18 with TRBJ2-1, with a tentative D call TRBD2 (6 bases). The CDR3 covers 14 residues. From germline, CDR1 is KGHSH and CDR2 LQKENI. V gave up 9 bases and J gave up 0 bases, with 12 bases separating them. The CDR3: CASLHGSSYNEQFF. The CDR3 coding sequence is TGTGCCAGTCTACACGGGAGCTCCTACAATGAGCAGTTCTTC.

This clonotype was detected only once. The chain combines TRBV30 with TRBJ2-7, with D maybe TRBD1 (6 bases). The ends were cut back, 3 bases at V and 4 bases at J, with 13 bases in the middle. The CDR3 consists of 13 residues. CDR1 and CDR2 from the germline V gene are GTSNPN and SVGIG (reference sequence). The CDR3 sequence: CAWRKGEFYEQYF. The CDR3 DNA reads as TGTGCCTGGAGAAAGGGGGAGTTTTACGAGCAGTACTTC.

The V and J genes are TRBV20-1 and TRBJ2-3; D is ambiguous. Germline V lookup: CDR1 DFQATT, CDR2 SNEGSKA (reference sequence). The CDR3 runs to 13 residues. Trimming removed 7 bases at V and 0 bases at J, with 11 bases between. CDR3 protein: CSGSIGSTDTQYF. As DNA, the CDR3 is TGCAGTGGTAGTATAGGTAGCACAGATACGCAGTATTTT.

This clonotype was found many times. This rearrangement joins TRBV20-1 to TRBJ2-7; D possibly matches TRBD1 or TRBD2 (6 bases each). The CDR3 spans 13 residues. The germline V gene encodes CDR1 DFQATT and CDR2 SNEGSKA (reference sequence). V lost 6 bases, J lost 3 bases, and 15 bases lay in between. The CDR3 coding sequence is TGCAGTGCAGGGGGGTCAGTTGTCTACGAGCAGTACTTC. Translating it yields CSAGGSVVYEQYF.

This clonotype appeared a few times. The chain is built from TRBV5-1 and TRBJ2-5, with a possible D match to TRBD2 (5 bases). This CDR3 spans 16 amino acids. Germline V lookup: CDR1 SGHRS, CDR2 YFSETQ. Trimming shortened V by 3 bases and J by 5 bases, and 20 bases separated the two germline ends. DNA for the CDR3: TGCGCCAGCAGCTCGGCTGGGCGGAGCCGGAGGGAGACCCAGTACTTC. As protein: CASSSAGRSRRETQYF.

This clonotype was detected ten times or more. CDR3 amino acids: CASSFRTSGDANTGELFF. The DNA for the CDR3 is TGTGCCAGCAGCTTCAGGACTAGCGGGGACGCGAACACCGGGGAGCTGTTTTTT. The V gene is TRBV7-8, the J gene TRBJ2-2, with 12 bases that match TRBD2. Germline lookup yields CDR1 SGHVS and CDR2 FQNEAQ. J gave up 0 bases and V 3 bases, and 5 bases lay outside the gene matches. The CDR3 loop spans 18 amino acids. Complete variable domain (other parts from reference TRBV7-8 and TRBJ2-2): GAGVSQSPRYKVAKRGQDVALRCDPISGHVSLFWYQQALGQGPEFLTYFQNEAQLDKSGLPSDRFFAERPEGSVSTLKIQRTQQEDSAVYLCASSFRTSGDANTGELFFGEGSRLTVL.